This is a list of T cell receptor beta chains from one sample in a study of OX40 agonist ivuxolimab in advanced cancers. The repertoire was sequenced with immunoSEQ multiplex PCR; TCRdb's copy has only in-frame clones and lacks some. The sample includes around 36,000 clones, approximately 79% of them seen just once. This sample comprised CD4+ or CD8+ T cells sorted from blood, obtained in a trial of the OX40 agonist ivuxolimab. Every receptor here comes from an adult with an advanced solid tumor such as melanoma, head and neck, liver or kidney cancer. Both conserved end residues are part of each CDR3. A D gene is named only where the DNA matches it firmly. Some rows mark clone size as missing; the rest say once, few, many or name a class of expanded clone.

J gene,V gene,D gene,clone size,CDR3 DNA,CDR3 protein
TRBJ2-3,TRBV11-3,.,few,TGTGCCAGCAGCTTAGATGGTGATACGCAGTATTTT,CASSLDGDTQYF
TRBJ2-1,TRBV5-4,.,.,TGTGCCAGCAGCTTATGGGTCTACAATGAGCAGTTCTTC,CASSLWVYNEQFF
TRBJ2-7,TRBV2,TRBD2,.,TGTGCCAGCAGGACTAGCGGGAGAGTCGGCGAGCAGTACTTC,CASRTSGRVGEQYF
TRBJ2-3,TRBV2,.,.,TGTGCCAGCAGGGGCCCAAGTCCAGCAGATACGCAGTATTTT,CASRGPSPADTQYF
TRBJ2-7,TRBV30,.,once,TGTGCCTCCGTCACGTCCCCTACCTACGAGCAGTACTTC,CASVTSPTYEQYF
TRBJ2-5,TRBV11-3,TRBD2,.,TGTGCCAGCAGCCGCCCGGGGGGGCAAGAGACCCAGTACTTC,CASSRPGGQETQYF
TRBJ2-2,TRBV11-2,TRBD2,.,TGTGCCAGCAGCTTTCAGCGGGGGGGCGGGGAGCTGTTTTTT,CASSFQRGGGELFF
TRBJ2-1,TRBV6-1,.,.,TGTGCCAGCAGGGGGTCCCGGCGATTTAATGAGCAGTTCTTC,CASRGSRRFNEQFF
TRBJ1-2,TRBV28,.,.,TGTGCCAGCAGTTTAAACCGGGGAGCTAACTATGGCTACACCTTC,CASSLNRGANYGYTF
TRBJ2-5,TRBV11-2,.,.,TGTGCCAGCAGCTTCAACAGGGAGACCCAGTACTTC,CASSFNRETQYF
TRBJ1-5,TRBV27,.,few,TGTGCCAGCAGGCGGGGCAGGGAAGGGGGTCAGCCCCAGCATTTT,CASRRGREGGQPQHF
TRBJ2-1,TRBV7-2,.,.,TGTGCCAGCAGCTTGGGGGGGACAACCAAAGGAGGTGAGCAGTTCTTC,CASSLGGTTKGGEQFF
TRBJ2-7,TRBV2,.,.,TGTGCCAGCAGTGTGCAGGGTATGTACGAGCAGTACTTC,CASSVQGMYEQYF
TRBJ2-7,TRBV2,.,.,TGTGCCAGCAGTGATGGGACACTAACCCCCTACGAGCAGTACTTC,CASSDGTLTPYEQYF
TRBJ1-4,TRBV19,.,.,TGTGCCAGTAGTATAGTCCCAGGGACAACTAATGAAAAACTGTTTTTT,CASSIVPGTTNEKLFF
TRBJ2-2,TRBV7-9,TRBD1,once,TGTGCCAGCTCGGGGAGGACAGGGGACACCGGGGAGCTGTTTTTT,CASSGRTGDTGELFF
TRBJ2-1,TRBV2,.,.,TGTGCCAGCAGTGGGGGTAGCTCCTACAATGAGCAGTTCTTC,CASSGGSSYNEQFF
TRBJ2-5,TRBV4-1,.,.,TGCGCCAGCAGCCAAGGTCCCCGGGGTCCAGAGACCCAGTACTTC,CASSQGPRGPETQYF
TRBJ1-5,TRBV27,TRBD1,few,TGTGCCAGCACCTCGACAGGGACGGGACAGCCCCAGCATTTT,CASTSTGTGQPQHF
TRBJ2-1,TRBV28,TRBD2,.,TGTGCCAGCAGTTTCTTGTGGACTAGCAAGGGCTCCTACAATGAGCAGTTCTTC,CASSFLWTSKGSYNEQFF
TRBJ1-2,TRBV11-2,.,.,TGTGCCAGCAGCAGGAAACAGGACTCTTCCTTCGGCTACACCTTC,CASSRKQDSSFGYTF
TRBJ1-2,TRBV6-5,TRBD1,.,TGTGCCAGCAGTCGATGGGACAGAGGCTACACCTTC,CASSRWDRGYTF
TRBJ1-5,TRBV4-2,.,.,TGTGCCAGCAGCCCGGGACAAAATCAGCCCCAGCATTTT,CASSPGQNQPQHF
TRBJ1-1,TRBV4-2,TRBD1,few,TGTGCCAGCAGCCAAGATTCGGGACAGGGGGAAGCTTTCTTT,CASSQDSGQGEAFF
TRBJ2-5,TRBV10-3,TRBD1,.,TGTGCCATCAGTGAGTGGGACAGGGGGCAAGAGACCCAGTACTTC,CAISEWDRGQETQYF
TRBJ2-5,TRBV10-3,TRBD2,.,TGTGCCATCAGTGACGAGGCGGGAGGGCGGGGAGAGACCCAGTACTTC,CAISDEAGGRGETQYF
TRBJ2-3,TRBV28,TRBD2,.,TGTGCCCTCCGCCCGGGGGGAAAAAGAAGCACAGATACGCAGTATTTT,CALRPGGKRSTDTQYF
TRBJ2-3,TRBV7-9,.,.,TGTGCCAGCAGCGCGGAGCTAGGGGGAGCAGATACGCAGTATTTT,CASSAELGGADTQYF
TRBJ2-5,TRBV19,.,.,TGTGCCAGTAGTCCCGGGTCTCAAGGGGAGACCCAGTACTTC,CASSPGSQGETQYF
TRBJ2-7,TRBV20-1,.,.,TGCAGTGGGGGGACTTCCTACGAGCAGTACTTC,CSGGTSYEQYF
TRBJ1-3,TRBV7-6,TRBD1,.,TGTGCCAGCAGCTTAGGCTGGAGGCGACAGGGCGGAAACACCATATATTTT,CASSLGWRRQGGNTIYF